This TCR beta chain came from a study of blood T cell repertoires in COVID-19. Produced via immunoSEQ multiplex PCR; TCRdb's table is partial and in-frame only. The sample contains 25,000 to 35,000 clones, around 92% of which appear only once. CDR3 length equals 15 residues. Germline lookup yields CDR1 LGHNA and CDR2 YSLEER. V was cut by 0 bases and J by 4 bases, with 12 bases left in between. The chain recombines TRBV4-3 with TRBJ1-2, with D possibly matching TRBD1 (5 bases). This receptor was obtained from a woman in her 70s with COVID-19, enrolled during active disease. Source material: peripheral blood. The CDR3 here is CASSQDYGGGYGYTF. The CDR3 nucleotides read TGCGCCAGCAGCCAAGATTACGGGGGTGGCTATGGCTACACCTTC.